The source of this TCR beta chain is a study of T-cell memory formation after mild COVID-19. TCRdb processed the 5' RACE reads anew with MiXCR; each CDR3 protein has one entry. The table has hundreds of thousands of distinct CDR3 sequences, 15% to 20% seen once; the top ten hold 7.5% to 9.5%. General study points: CD4/CD8 balance characterized clones contracting day 15 to 85, and CD4+ skew characterized later expanders.

A remark on this clonotype: Its target is unknown.

The CDR3 is 17 residues long. Unmatched junction bases numbered 7, after V lost 0 bases and J lost 4 bases. Per germline, CDR1 LNHNV and CDR2 YYDKDF (reference sequence). The rearrangement uses TRBV15 and TRBJ2-1; 9 nucleotides align to TRBD1. This TCR was sampled from an adult woman who had mild COVID-19 (a few samples of this study predate the infection). Cell type and time point are not known. The sequenced sample consisted of PBMCs or a T cell subset sorted from them (not recorded which). CDR3 in DNA: TGTGCCACCAGCAGAGATACTCCGGGACAGGGATACAATGAGCAGTTCTTC. Its protein product is CATSRDTPGQGYNEQFF.